Listed below are T cell receptor beta chains from one sample, sequenced in a study of blood T cell repertoires in COVID-19. TCRdb's copy holds only in-frame clones and misses some; the assay was immunoSEQ multiplex PCR. The sample has fewer than 130,000 clones, around 89% seen once. The sample was peripheral blood. These receptors were obtained from a woman of 80 years or more with acute or convalescent COVID-19. CDR3s include the opening cysteine and the closing phenylalanine or tryptophan. Each record gives: D gene, J gene, V gene, clone size, CDR3 protein, CDR3 DNA. A D gene is named only where the DNA matches it firmly. A row's size may be missing; if present it is once, few, many or a size class.

D: -; J: TRBJ2-1; V: TRBV24-1; size: once; CDR3: CATGSSSYNEQFF; DNA: TGTGCCACCGGTTCGAGCTCCTACAATGAGCAGTTCTTC
D: TRBD1; J: TRBJ2-7; V: TRBV27; size: -; CDR3: CASSQGQNYEQYF; DNA: TGTGCCAGCAGTCAGGGACAGAACTACGAGCAGTACTTC
D: -; J: TRBJ1-2; V: TRBV28; size: -; CDR3: CASSLRVANYGYTF; DNA: TGTGCCAGCAGCCTCAGGGTAGCTAACTATGGCTACACCTTC
D: -; J: TRBJ2-7; V: TRBV30; size: once; CDR3: CAWSSGQTYEQYF; DNA: TGTGCCTGGAGTTCAGGGCAGACCTACGAGCAGTACTTC
D: -; J: TRBJ1-1; V: TRBV6-5; size: -; CDR3: CASSRGGGENTEAFF; DNA: TGTGCCAGCAGTCGCGGAGGAGGGGAGAACACTGAAGCTTTCTTT
D: -; J: TRBJ2-2; V: TRBV7-2; size: -; CDR3: CASSFAGASTGELFF; DNA: TGTGCCAGCAGCTTCGCGGGGGCGAGCACCGGGGAGCTGTTTTTT
D: -; J: TRBJ2-7; V: TRBV29-1; size: -; CDR3: CSVELSGYEQYF; DNA: TGCAGCGTTGAATTGTCAGGATACGAGCAGTACTTC
D: -; J: TRBJ1-6; V: TRBV3-1/TRBV3-2; size: -; CDR3: CASSQGQGGNSPLHF; DNA: TGTGCCAGCAGCCAAGGACAAGGGGGTAATTCACCCCTCCACTTT
D: TRBD1; J: TRBJ2-1; V: TRBV5-6; size: -; CDR3: CASSWGQGSYNEQFF; DNA: TGTGCCAGCAGTTGGGGACAGGGCTCCTACAATGAGCAGTTCTTC
D: TRBD1; J: TRBJ1-2; V: TRBV7-3; size: -; CDR3: CASSPGTGFYGYTF; DNA: TGTGCCAGCAGCCCCGGGACAGGGTTCTATGGCTACACCTTC
D: -; J: TRBJ1-4; V: TRBV5-1; size: -; CDR3: CASSLVGGSNEKLFF; DNA: TGCGCCAGCAGCTTGGTCGGCGGTAGTAATGAAAAACTGTTTTTT
D: TRBD1; J: TRBJ1-1; V: TRBV3-1/TRBV3-2; size: -; CDR3: CASSQGTGLTEAFF; DNA: TGTGCCAGCAGCCAAGGGACAGGGTTGACTGAAGCTTTCTTT
D: -; J: TRBJ1-2; V: TRBV6-5; size: -; CDR3: CASSRSQSGYYGYTF; DNA: TGTGCCAGCAGTCGGTCCCAATCAGGCTACTATGGCTACACCTTC
D: TRBD2; J: TRBJ2-1; V: TRBV28; size: -; CDR3: CASSSGGIGNEQFF; DNA: TGTGCCAGCAGTAGCGGGGGAATTGGTAATGAGCAGTTCTTC
D: -; J: TRBJ2-7; V: TRBV21-1; size: -; CDR3: CASSKDGAYEQYF; DNA: TGTGCCAGCAGCAAAGATGGAGCCTACGAGCAGTACTTC
D: -; J: TRBJ2-3; V: TRBV13; size: once; CDR3: CASSQGTDTQYF; DNA: TGTGCCAGTTCCCAGGGCACAGATACGCAGTATTTT